Below are 6 T cell receptor beta chains sequenced from a single sample in a study of cytomegalovirus exposure and HLA in healthy donors. Primers: 60 Vbeta forward and 13 Jbeta reverse. Produced via immunoSEQ multiplex PCR; TCRdb's table is partial and in-frame only. Reported are approximately 110,000 clones; the ten largest clones contain under 1.3%. The sample taken for sequencing was PBMCs. Source of these receptors: a man aged 18-30 years in good health and CMV-seronegative.

The chain joins TRBV19 to TRBJ1-2; D unresolved. The CDR3 consists of 11 residues. The V end was cut by 9 bases, the J end by 7 bases, with 12 bases between. CDR1 LNHDA and CDR2 SQIVND come from the germline V gene (reference sequence). CDR3 nucleotide sequence: TGTGCCAGCCGTTCAGGTGTTGGCTACACCTTC. This sequence encodes CASRSGVGYTF.

The chain has TRBV2 and TRBJ2-1; D ambiguous. The CDR3 consists of 12 residues. The germline CDR1 and CDR2 sequences are SNHLY and FYNNEI. V lost 10 bases and J lost 6, with 13 bases in between. As DNA, the CDR3 is TGTGCCACGAAGTTCGGGTCCAATGAGCAGTTCTTC. It specifies CATKFGSNEQFF.

For the CDR3, the DNA is TGTGCCAGCAGCCTTGGGACTAGCGGGAGATATGAGCAGTTCTTC. Protein product: CASSLGTSGRYEQFF. This sequence joins TRBV28 and TRBJ2-1; 14 bases are shared with TRBD2. In germline, CDR1 is MDHEN, CDR2 SYDVKM. CDR3 length: 15 residues. With V trimmed by 6 bases and J by 8 bases, 6 bases remained unmatched.

Worth noting for this clone: The junction differs from germline at one of its ends, possibly a read error. This chain connects TRBV5-1 to TRBJ1-1; the D is unclear. CDR3 length equals 14 residues. The germline V gene encodes CDR1 SGHRS and CDR2 YFSETQ. The CDR3 protein is CASSFGGKNTEDFF. CDR3 nucleotides: TGCGCCAGCAGCTTCGGAGGCAAGAACACTGAAGATTTCTTT. Looking up the rest from reference TRBV5-1 and TRBJ1-1 gives the full variable domain: KAGVTQTPRYLIKTRGQQVTLSCSPISGHRSVSWYQQTPGQGLQFLFEYFSETQRNKGNFPGRFSGRQFSNSRSEMNVSTLELGDSALYLCASSFGGKNTEDFFGQGTRLTVV.

V is TRBV6-1 and J is TRBJ2-7; 11 positions agree with TRBD2. CDR3 length equals 14 residues. Per germline, CDR1 MNHNS and CDR2 SASEGT. V lost 7 bases to trimming and J lost 5 bases; unmatched junction nucleotides: 7. This chain's CDR3 is CASKDGLAGHEQYF. The DNA for the CDR3 is TGTGCCAGCAAGGATGGACTAGCGGGCCACGAGCAGTACTTC.

The V gene is TRBV5-1, the J gene TRBJ2-5; TRBD2 is a possible D gene (5 bases). The ends were cut back, 5 bases at V and 5 bases at J, with 7 bases in the middle. Germline values: CDR1 SGHRS, CDR2 YFSETQ. The CDR3 extends over 11 amino acids. CDR3 loop: CASRLAETQYF. The CDR3 region has the DNA TGCGCCAGCAGGTTAGCGGAGACCCAGTACTTC.